One T cell receptor beta chain is described in this entry. The data stem from a study of T cell changes during pregnancy in multiple sclerosis. The assay was immunoSEQ multiplex PCR, and TCRdb's table has in-frame clones only and misses some. The sample shows 70,000 to 95,000 clones, about 89% of them seen only once. Germline assignment: CDR1 LNHNV and CDR2 YYDKDF (reference sequence). V was pared by 2 bases and J by 5 bases, with 6 bases of the junction left unmatched. This CDR3 has 14 amino acids. The specimen comprised peripheral blood, sampled before pregnancy. The clonotype originates from a female donor with multiple sclerosis, enrolled in a pregnancy study. The chain links TRBV15 to TRBJ2-7, with TRBD1 matching over 7 bases. CDR3 amino acids: CATSRHGTVNEQYF. The CDR3 DNA reads TGTGCCACCAGCAGACATGGGACAGTGAACGAGCAGTACTTC.